A selection of T cell receptor beta chains follows, all from one sample in a study of metastatic and nonmetastatic thyroid tumors. TCRdb recomputed clones from the PCR reads via MiXCR. Of around 16,000 clones detected, approximately 13% appear once; the ten largest clones hold around 15%. The sequenced sample was tumor tissue. Source of these receptors: a female donor with papillary thyroid cancer or a benign thyroid nodule (not recorded which). Some clones in this sample may be carry-over from other donors' samples. CDR3s include the opening cysteine and the closing phenylalanine or tryptophan. A D gene is named only where the DNA matches it firmly. Only some rows state a clone size, as once, few, many or a class for expanded clones.

d_gene | j_gene | v_gene | abundance | len | CDR3aa | CDR3nt
TRBD1 | TRBJ2-1 | TRBV6-1 | many | 15 | CASRTTGTGINEQFF | TGTGCCAGCAGAACCACCGGGACAGGGATTAATGAGCAGTTCTTC
TRBD1 | TRBJ2-2 | TRBV27 | many | 19 | CASSLLGDRGSRNTGELFF | TGTGCCAGCAGTTTATTAGGGGACAGGGGCTCGCGGAACACCGGGGAGCTGTTTTTT
TRBD2 | TRBJ2-7 | TRBV7-2 | many | 13 | CASSPSGGYKQYF | TGTGCCAGCAGTCCTAGCGGGGGTTATAAGCAGTACTTC
TRBD1 | TRBJ2-2 | TRBV7-3 | many | 16 | CASSPGGQGATGELFF | TGTGCCAGCAGCCCCGGGGGACAGGGGGCGACCGGGGAGCTGTTTTTT
- | TRBJ2-4 | TRBV12-3/TRBV12-4 | - | 14 | CASSPRDGRNIQYF | TGTGCCAGCAGTCCACGGGACGGAAGAAATATTCAATACTTC
- | TRBJ1-2 | TRBV2 | many | 14 | CASRGGGARDGYTF | TGTGCCAGCAGGGGAGGGGGGGCGCGGGATGGCTACACCTTC
TRBD2 | TRBJ2-1 | TRBV11-2 | medium-sized | 15 | CASSTTSGGAREQFF | TGTGCCAGCAGCACTACTAGCGGGGGGGCGCGGGAGCAGTTCTTC
- | TRBJ2-1 | TRBV7-2 | - | 13 | CASSSSLYNEQFF | TGTGCCAGCAGCTCCAGCCTTTACAATGAGCAGTTCTTC
TRBD1 | TRBJ2-7 | TRBV5-4 | - | 19 | CASSLGPGTAASSPYEQYF | TGTGCCAGCAGCTTGGGCCCCGGGACAGCCGCGTCGTCTCCCTACGAGCAGTACTTC
TRBD1 | TRBJ1-5 | TRBV20-1 | medium-sized | 17 | CSAREPTGTGGNQPQHF | TGCAGTGCTAGAGAGCCTACCGGGACAGGGGGCAATCAGCCCCAGCATTTT
- | TRBJ2-7 | TRBV3-1 | medium-sized | 13 | CASSQVMANEQYF | TGTGCCAGCAGCCAAGTGATGGCTAACGAGCAGTACTTC
- | TRBJ2-2 | TRBV27 | many | 15 | CASSFRDSGSGELFF | TGTGCCAGCAGTTTTCGAGACAGTGGTAGCGGGGAGCTGTTTTTT
TRBD2 | TRBJ2-1 | TRBV20-1 | many | 13 | CSAPRGENNEQFF | TGCAGTGCCCCTCGGGGGGAAAACAATGAGCAGTTCTTC
TRBD1 | TRBJ1-2 | TRBV12-3/TRBV12-4 | many | 13 | CASSLGQDYGYTF | TGTGCCAGCAGTCTGGGACAGGACTATGGCTACACCTTC
TRBD1 | TRBJ2-7 | TRBV6-1 | - | 15 | CASSETTGGSYEQYF | TGTGCCAGCAGTGAAACGACAGGGGGATCCTACGAGCAGTACTTC
TRBD1 | TRBJ2-5 | TRBV2 | many | 16 | CASSDRGTGYQETQYF | TGTGCCAGCAGTGACCGAGGGACAGGGTACCAAGAGACCCAGTACTTC
TRBD2 | TRBJ2-7 | TRBV18 | many | 16 | CASSPPTGGESHEQYF | TGTGCCAGCTCACCACCAACGGGGGGGGAATCCCACGAGCAGTACTTC
- | TRBJ2-3 | TRBV24-1 | few | 13 | CATSDLESDTQYF | TGTGCCACCAGTGACCTGGAATCCGATACGCAGTATTTT
TRBD1 | TRBJ1-2 | TRBV6-1 | many | 14 | CASSMTRGNYGYTF | TGTGCCAGCAGCATGACCAGGGGGAACTATGGCTACACCTTC
TRBD1 | TRBJ1-3 | TRBV12-3/TRBV12-4 | many | 15 | CASSSSGQGGNTIYF | TGTGCCAGCAGTTCCTCCGGACAGGGTGGAAACACCATATATTTT
- | TRBJ2-2 | TRBV10-1 | many | 14 | CASSESGDPGELFF | TGCGCCAGCAGTGAGTCGGGGGATCCCGGGGAGTTGTTTTTT
TRBD1 | TRBJ1-5 | TRBV4-1 | - | 16 | CASSLTTGGFNQPQHF | TGCGCCAGCAGCCTAACAACAGGGGGCTTCAATCAGCCCCAGCATTTT
- | TRBJ2-7 | TRBV7-2 | - | 13 | CASSLEGSGEQYF | TGTGCCAGCAGCTTAGAAGGCTCTGGGGAGCAGTACTTC
- | TRBJ2-3 | TRBV5-1 | - | 15 | CASSLDLTSTDTQYF | TGCGCCAGCAGCCTAGACTTAACTAGCACAGATACGCAGTATTTT
- | TRBJ1-2 | TRBV3-1 | medium-sized | 13 | CASSSLSDDGYTF | TGTGCCAGCAGCTCCCTTTCTGACGATGGCTACACCTTC
TRBD2 | TRBJ2-7 | TRBV9 | - | 13 | CASSASGESEQYF | TGTGCCAGCAGCGCTAGCGGGGAAAGCGAGCAGTACTTC
- | TRBJ1-5 | TRBV19 | - | 14 | CASRHGGRRQPQHF | TGTGCCAGTAGGCATGGTGGCAGGCGTCAGCCCCAGCATTTT
- | TRBJ1-2 | TRBV19 | many | 15 | CASSIVFGQSNGYTF | TGTGCCAGTAGTATAGTGTTCGGTCAGAGTAATGGCTACACCTTC
TRBD1 | TRBJ1-4 | TRBV20-1 | medium-sized | 16 | CSARELATGGYGKLFF | TGCAGTGCTAGAGAGTTAGCGACAGGGGGCTACGGAAAACTGTTTTTT
TRBD2 | TRBJ2-7 | TRBV20-1 | - | 15 | CSARDKTSGKHEQYF | TGCAGTGCTAGAGATAAGACTAGCGGGAAGCACGAGCAGTACTTC
- | TRBJ1-2 | TRBV7-9 | many | 13 | CASSSARDYGYTF | TGTGCCAGCAGCTCGGCGAGAGACTATGGCTACACCTTC
TRBD2 | TRBJ2-3 | TRBV9 | many | 14 | CASSGGSGSNTQYF | TGTGCCAGCAGCGGCGGTAGCGGGAGTAATACGCAGTATTTT
TRBD2 | TRBJ2-7 | TRBV28 | many | 14 | CASSPWTSLYEQYF | TGTGCCAGCAGTCCCTGGACTAGCCTTTACGAGCAGTACTTC
TRBD2 | TRBJ2-7 | TRBV28 | - | 16 | CASSPRLAEPSYEQYF | TGTGCCAGCAGTCCTCGACTAGCGGAGCCCTCCTACGAGCAGTACTTC
TRBD1 | TRBJ1-2 | TRBV18 | many | 15 | CASSPLRQGDYGYTF | TGTGCCAGCTCACCTCTGCGACAGGGAGATTATGGCTACACCTTC
- | TRBJ1-3 | TRBV19 | many | 14 | CASTPSGSGNTIYF | TGTGCCAGTACTCCGTCGGGCTCTGGAAACACCATATATTTT
- | TRBJ1-4 | TRBV7-9 | many | 15 | CASSLRQIPNEKLFF | TGTGCCAGCAGCCTTAGACAGATACCTAATGAAAAACTGTTTTTT
- | TRBJ2-1 | TRBV20-1 | many | 14 | CSAHGSPGYNEQFF | TGCAGTGCCCATGGGTCCCCGGGTTACAATGAGCAGTTCTTC
TRBD1 | TRBJ2-7 | TRBV24-1 | few | 13 | CATRDRGQNEQYF | TGTGCCACTAGAGACAGGGGGCAGAACGAGCAGTACTTC
TRBD1 | TRBJ2-1 | TRBV6-1 | medium-sized | 12 | CAVGDRENEQFF | TGTGCCGTGGGGGACAGAGAAAATGAGCAGTTCTTC
- | TRBJ2-5 | TRBV29-1 | many | 13 | CSVTGTIAETQYF | TGCAGCGTCACCGGGACAATCGCCGAGACCCAGTACTTC
TRBD1 | TRBJ2-3 | TRBV7-3 | - | 16 | CASSSAGTGLTDTQYF | TGTGCCAGCAGCTCCGCCGGGACAGGGCTTACAGATACGCAGTATTTT
- | TRBJ2-1 | TRBV7-9 | many | 15 | CASSFLGAGDNEQFF | TGTGCCAGCAGCTTCCTCGGGGCAGGGGACAATGAGCAGTTCTTC
- | TRBJ2-3 | TRBV3-1 | - | 12 | CASSLSADTQYF | TGTGCCAGCAGCTTAAGTGCAGATACGCAGTATTTT
- | TRBJ2-3 | TRBV28 | many | 17 | CASSPIQGTTPSDTQYF | TGTGCCAGCAGTCCAATTCAGGGAACTACGCCTTCGGATACGCAGTATTTT
TRBD1 | TRBJ2-3 | TRBV6-1 | - | 14 | CATYRGPGTDTQYF | TGTGCCACCTACAGGGGGCCGGGCACAGATACGCAGTATTTT
- | TRBJ1-6 | TRBV5-5 | many | 14 | CASSSGNHNSPLHF | TGTGCCAGCAGCTCCGGGAACCATAATTCACCCCTCCACTTT
- | TRBJ2-1 | TRBV25-1 | many | 15 | CASSRRLQGRNEQFF | TGTGCCAGCAGCAGAAGACTACAGGGGAGGAATGAGCAGTTCTTC
- | TRBJ2-3 | TRBV25-1 | many | 15 | CASSSSVPSTDTQYF | TGTGCCAGCAGTTCTAGCGTTCCTAGCACAGATACGCAGTATTTT
- | TRBJ1-5 | TRBV12-3/TRBV12-4 | few | 14 | CASSLGGSNQPQHF | TGTGCCAGCAGTTTGGGGGGGAGCAATCAGCCCCAGCATTTT
- | TRBJ2-6 | TRBV27 | few | 18 | CASSPRRGGGSGANFLTF | TGTGCCAGCAGTCCTCGGAGAGGTGGTGGCTCTGGGGCCAACTTCCTGACTTTC
TRBD2 | TRBJ2-1 | TRBV19 | many | 18 | CAISRSSGGFSSYNEQFF | TGTGCCATCTCTCGGTCAAGCGGGGGGTTTAGCTCCTACAATGAGCAGTTCTTC
- | TRBJ2-5 | TRBV6-1 | many | 12 | CASSEIGETQYF | TGTGCCAGCAGTGAAATAGGCGAGACCCAGTACTTC
- | TRBJ1-1 | TRBV10-1 | many | 13 | CASSGAPSGEAFF | TGCGCCAGCAGTGGGGCCCCATCCGGGGAAGCTTTCTTT
TRBD2 | TRBJ2-3 | TRBV5-1 | many | 16 | CASSLGAGGPADTQYF | TGCGCCAGCAGCTTGGGAGCGGGGGGGCCCGCAGATACGCAGTATTTT